This TCR beta chain was found in a study of CD8 T cells in ankylosing spondylitis. Findings and caveats of the study: Clones linked to the disease showed a CD8+ phenotype. They occurred at relatively low frequencies in peripheral blood. Seemingly characteristic of ankylosing spondylitis blood was a TCR beta motif consisting of 7 or 8 highly homologous variants. Several of the motif variants were reported before in synovial fluid and blood from reactive arthritis.

For TCR beta, libraries came from quantitative 5'-RACE with molecular barcodes. TCRdb recomputed calls from the 5' RACE reads with MiXCR, one row per CDR3 protein. In the table there are 400,000 or so distinct CDR3 sequences, 25% to 30% of which are singletons. This clonotype was counted ten times or more. Its antigen is unknown. Sample: blood, either unsorted or a sorted T cell fraction (not recorded which). The sequence came from a male donor with ankylosing spondylitis.

CDR3 nucleotide sequence: TGCGCCAGCTCCGACAGGGGCTGGGGGGACACTGAAGCTTTCTTT. The encoded protein is CASSDRGWGDTEAFF. The chain is built from TRBV5-1 and TRBJ1-1, with 8 positions matching TRBD1. Germline assignment: CDR1 SGHRS and CDR2 YFSETQ. The junction had 11 bases not matched to a gene; V was cut back by 7 bases and J by 3 bases. The CDR3 is made up of 15 amino acids.